One TCR beta chain is described in this entry. V lost 3 bases and J 2 bases, leaving 13 bases between the germline ends. This CDR3 spans 15 amino acids. The V gene's germline CDR1 is MDHEN and CDR2 SYDVKM. Libraries were prepared by immunoSEQ multiplex PCR; TCRdb keeps only in-frame clonotypes and omits some of them. The table shows about 76,000 clones, with roughly 91% occurring only once. This sample was taken from a study of technical replicates of blood from several donors. This TCR derives from a human donor in good health. Material: T cells isolated from PBMCs. This chain uses TRBV28 with TRBJ1-1; TRBD1 is a possible D gene (5 bases). CDR3 nucleotide sequence: TGTGCCAGCAGTTTTCTTTGGCAGGGCAACACTGAAGCTTTCTTT. Translation gives CASSFLWQGNTEAFF.